This is a list of T cell receptor beta chains from one sample in a study of T-cell reconstitution after alpha-beta-depleted transplantation in children. TCRdb re-called the PCR reads with MiXCR, one entry per CDR3 protein. The data hold approximately 490,000 distinct CDR3 sequences, with around 13% observed a single time. Sequencing was performed on PBMCs from the stem cell graft donor, taken from the stem cell graft. The receptor set was obtained from a human donor who donated a stem cell graft to a child with combined immunodeficiency. The CDR3 runs from the conserved cysteine through the conserved F or W. D genes are given only for firm matches. Clone size is stated in some rows and not others, as once, few, many or a class when expanded.

size: NA; length: 16; V: TRBV15; D: NA; J: TRBJ2-5; DNA: TGTGCCACCAGCCGAGGAGGGGCCAGGGGCCAAGAGACCCAGTACTTC; CDR3: CATSRGGARGQETQYF
size: many; length: 11; V: TRBV4-2; D: TRBD1; J: TRBJ2-7; DNA: TGTGCCAGCCAGGGACAGATCGAGCAGTACTTC; CDR3: CASQGQIEQYF
size: many; length: 14; V: TRBV12-3/TRBV12-4; D: TRBD1; J: TRBJ2-4; DNA: TGTGCCAGCAGTAAGACAGGGGAGGAAAACATTCAGTACTTC; CDR3: CASSKTGEENIQYF
size: many; length: 18; V: TRBV13; D: TRBD1; J: TRBJ1-4; DNA: TGTGCCAGCAGCTTAATGGGGACAGGGTCGGCGACTGATGAAAAACTGTTTTTT; CDR3: CASSLMGTGSATDEKLFF
size: NA; length: 15; V: TRBV4-3; D: NA; J: TRBJ1-2; DNA: TGCGCCAGCAGCCAAGATGCAGTACGGCCTTATGGCTACACCTTC; CDR3: CASSQDAVRPYGYTF
size: many; length: 15; V: TRBV11-2; D: TRBD2; J: TRBJ2-5; DNA: TGTGCCAGCAGCTTAGACGGACTAGCGACAGAGACCCAGTACTTC; CDR3: CASSLDGLATETQYF
size: NA; length: 14; V: TRBV15; D: NA; J: TRBJ1-2; DNA: TGTGCCACCAGCAGAGATCGCGGGCCCCATGGCTACACCTTC; CDR3: CATSRDRGPHGYTF
size: many; length: 15; V: TRBV15; D: TRBD2; J: TRBJ2-1; DNA: TGTGCCACCAGCAAGCGGACTAGCGGTTACAATGAGCAGTTCTTC; CDR3: CATSKRTSGYNEQFF
size: NA; length: 16; V: TRBV24-1; D: NA; J: TRBJ2-2; DNA: TGTGCCACCAGTGATTTTGGGGGGGCGGACACCGGGGAGCTGTTTTTT; CDR3: CATSDFGGADTGELFF
size: few; length: 12; V: TRBV6-2/TRBV6-3; D: NA; J: TRBJ2-7; DNA: TGTGCCAGCAGAAGAGGAGACCACGAGCAGTACTTC; CDR3: CASRRGDHEQYF
size: few; length: 17; V: TRBV7-9; D: NA; J: TRBJ2-1; DNA: TGTGCCAGCAGCCTGGCATCAGGGCTGAGCTCCTACAATGAGCAGTTCTTC; CDR3: CASSLASGLSSYNEQFF
size: NA; length: 14; V: TRBV20-1; D: NA; J: TRBJ2-1; DNA: TGCAGTGCTAGAGACGGGAGTACCTACAATGAGCAGTTCTTC; CDR3: CSARDGSTYNEQFF
size: few; length: 16; V: TRBV5-1; D: TRBD2; J: TRBJ2-1; DNA: TGCGCCAGCAGCCTGACGAGCGGGAGGGGTGTACATGAGCAGTTCTTC; CDR3: CASSLTSGRGVHEQFF
size: NA; length: 12; V: TRBV30; D: NA; J: TRBJ1-2; DNA: TGTGCCTGGAGTCCCGGGAGCTATGGCTACACCTTC; CDR3: CAWSPGSYGYTF
size: NA; length: 15; V: TRBV9; D: TRBD2; J: TRBJ2-3; DNA: TGTGCCAGCAGCAAGCGGGGGGGATGGACAGATACGCAGTATTTT; CDR3: CASSKRGGWTDTQYF
size: NA; length: 16; V: TRBV7-8; D: TRBD1; J: TRBJ2-1; DNA: TGTGCCAGCAGCTTACGGGACAGGGGGCAAAACAATGAGCAGTTCTTC; CDR3: CASSLRDRGQNNEQFF
size: few; length: 14; V: TRBV4-1; D: TRBD2; J: TRBJ2-4; DNA: TGCGCCAGCAGCCATAGCGGGAGTGGAAACATTCAGTACTTC; CDR3: CASSHSGSGNIQYF
size: NA; length: 13; V: TRBV7-9; D: NA; J: TRBJ2-3; DNA: TGTGCCAGCACCAGTACAAGCACAGATACGCAGTATTTT; CDR3: CASTSTSTDTQYF
size: many; length: 14; V: TRBV24-1; D: NA; J: TRBJ2-1; DNA: TGTGCCACCAGTGATAGGGACTCCGTCAATGAGCAGTTCTTC; CDR3: CATSDRDSVNEQFF
size: many; length: 13; V: TRBV29-1; D: TRBD1; J: TRBJ2-3; DNA: TGCAGCGTTGCAACAGGGGAGATAGATACGCAGTATTTT; CDR3: CSVATGEIDTQYF
size: many; length: 12; V: TRBV12-3/TRBV12-4; D: NA; J: TRBJ2-3; DNA: TGTGCCAGCAGTTTTTTCGGGACCTGGCAGTATTTT; CDR3: CASSFFGTWQYF
size: NA; length: 13; V: TRBV12-3/TRBV12-4; D: TRBD1; J: TRBJ2-7; DNA: TGTGCCAGCAGTTTGGGACAGGGGGCCGACCTGAACTTC; CDR3: CASSLGQGADLNF
size: NA; length: 18; V: TRBV20-1; D: TRBD1; J: TRBJ2-3; DNA: TGCAGTGCTTCCCGGGACAGTCGTATAGTTGGGTCCACAGATACGCAGTATTTT; CDR3: CSASRDSRIVGSTDTQYF
size: NA; length: 12; V: TRBV27; D: NA; J: TRBJ2-1; DNA: TGTGCCAGCAGGTTAGACTACAATGAGCAGTTCTTC; CDR3: CASRLDYNEQFF
size: few; length: 15; V: TRBV12-3/TRBV12-4; D: NA; J: TRBJ2-6; DNA: TGTGCCAGCAGTCGCAGGGGAGATGGGGCCAACGTCCTGACTTTC; CDR3: CASSRRGDGANVLTF
size: few; length: 15; V: TRBV6-2/TRBV6-3; D: TRBD2; J: TRBJ2-3; DNA: TGTGCCAGCAGTTACGACGGGAGGATCACAGATACGCAGTATTTT; CDR3: CASSYDGRITDTQYF
size: many; length: 16; V: TRBV12-3/TRBV12-4; D: TRBD2; J: TRBJ2-5; DNA: TGTGCCAGCGGGGGGGCACTAGCGGGGAACGGAGAGACCCAGTACTTC; CDR3: CASGGALAGNGETQYF
size: many; length: 12; V: TRBV2; D: NA; J: TRBJ2-1; DNA: TGTGCCAGCACCTGGACAGCTGATGAGCAGTTCTTC; CDR3: CASTWTADEQFF
size: NA; length: 16; V: TRBV6-2/TRBV6-3; D: TRBD1; J: TRBJ2-3; DNA: TGTGCCAGCAGTTACTCCGGGACAGGGTCGGCAGATACGCAGTATTTT; CDR3: CASSYSGTGSADTQYF
size: NA; length: 17; V: TRBV15; D: TRBD1; J: TRBJ2-2; DNA: TGTGCCACCAGCAGACCCGGACAGGGCGGGTTGAAGACCGGGGAGCTGTTT; CDR3: CATSRPGQGGLKTGELF
size: NA; length: 14; V: TRBV5-1; D: NA; J: TRBJ1-2; DNA: TGCGCCAGCAGCTTCAGGAGTAATGACTATGGCTACACCTTC; CDR3: CASSFRSNDYGYTF
size: NA; length: 15; V: TRBV29-1; D: NA; J: TRBJ2-4; DNA: TGCAGCGTTGTAAGCCTAGGGCGGGGAGTAAACATTCAGTACTTC; CDR3: CSVVSLGRGVNIQYF
size: NA; length: 15; V: TRBV27; D: NA; J: TRBJ2-1; DNA: TGTGCCAGCAAACACCTCATCCAGGGATCAGGTGAGCAGTTCTTC; CDR3: CASKHLIQGSGEQFF
size: few; length: 15; V: TRBV27; D: NA; J: TRBJ1-1; DNA: TGTGCCAGCAGTTATTCCAGACGTATGAACACTGAAGCTTTCTTT; CDR3: CASSYSRRMNTEAFF
size: few; length: 20; V: TRBV11-2; D: TRBD2; J: TRBJ2-7; DNA: TGTGCCAGCAGCTCGCCGGGCGTAGCGGGAGGGCTCATGGGCCGTTACGAGCAGTACTTC; CDR3: CASSSPGVAGGLMGRYEQYF
size: many; length: 13; V: TRBV27; D: TRBD1; J: TRBJ2-7; DNA: TGTGCCAGCAGTTTTCAGGGGGCGCCTGAGCAGTACTTC; CDR3: CASSFQGAPEQYF
size: many; length: 14; V: TRBV12-3/TRBV12-4; D: NA; J: TRBJ2-3; DNA: TGTGCCAGCCGCAGGGGTACACTTACAGATACGCAGTATTTT; CDR3: CASRRGTLTDTQYF
size: few; length: 16; V: TRBV23-1; D: NA; J: TRBJ1-3; DNA: TGCGCCAGCAGTCAATCGGGACCGCCATTTGGAAACACCATATATTTT; CDR3: CASSQSGPPFGNTIYF
size: few; length: 13; V: TRBV24-1; D: NA; J: TRBJ2-2; DNA: TGTGCCACCAGGGGGTATGGCACCGGGGAGCTGTTTTTT; CDR3: CATRGYGTGELFF
size: few; length: 15; V: TRBV7-2; D: NA; J: TRBJ2-6; DNA: TGTGCCAGCAGCTTAGTGTTCTCTGGGGCCAACGTCCTGACTTTC; CDR3: CASSLVFSGANVLTF
size: NA; length: 14; V: TRBV6-5; D: NA; J: TRBJ2-1; DNA: TGTGCCAGCAGTTATCGTGGTCGCCGTAATGAGCAGTTCTTC; CDR3: CASSYRGRRNEQFF
size: few; length: 16; V: TRBV20-1; D: NA; J: TRBJ2-1; DNA: TGCAGTGCTAGAGATGGGACGGGAGTAACCTACAATGAGCAGTTCTTC; CDR3: CSARDGTGVTYNEQFF
size: NA; length: 15; V: TRBV6-5; D: NA; J: TRBJ2-3; DNA: TGTGCCAGCAGTTACTCGACGTGGGCCTTAGATACGCAGTATTTT; CDR3: CASSYSTWALDTQYF
size: once; length: 15; V: TRBV11-1; D: NA; J: TRBJ2-1; DNA: TGTGCCAGCAGCTTACTTGGGTCTTTCTACAATGAGCAGTTCTTC; CDR3: CASSLLGSFYNEQFF
size: few; length: 14; V: TRBV5-8; D: NA; J: TRBJ2-7; DNA: TGTGCCAGCAGCTCCCCCTGGGAGTCCTACGAGCAGTACTTC; CDR3: CASSSPWESYEQYF
size: NA; length: 15; V: TRBV12-3/TRBV12-4; D: TRBD2; J: TRBJ2-1; DNA: TGTGCCAGCAGTCAGCGGGAGACATCCTACAATGAGCAGTTCTTC; CDR3: CASSQRETSYNEQFF
size: NA; length: 16; V: TRBV24-1; D: TRBD2; J: TRBJ2-1; DNA: TGTGCCACCAGTGATTTGATGCGGGGGGGCCACAATGAGCAGTTCTTC; CDR3: CATSDLMRGGHNEQFF
size: many; length: 11; V: TRBV6-5; D: NA; J: TRBJ2-1; DNA: TGTGCCAGCAGTTACGGCAATGAGCAGTTCTTC; CDR3: CASSYGNEQFF
size: NA; length: 15; V: TRBV4-2; D: NA; J: TRBJ2-3; DNA: TGTGCCAGCATCCCTGAGCCCGACGGCGCGTGGACGCAGTATTTT; CDR3: CASIPEPDGAWTQYF
size: many; length: 16; V: TRBV12-3/TRBV12-4; D: TRBD1; J: TRBJ1-5; DNA: TGTGCCAGCAGTTTAGTGGACAGGGGGCTGGATCAGCCCCAGCATTTT; CDR3: CASSLVDRGLDQPQHF
size: NA; length: 16; V: TRBV24-1; D: NA; J: TRBJ2-1; DNA: TGTGCCACCAGTGACCCCGGTGCCTCCCCTGACCATGAGCAGTTCTTC; CDR3: CATSDPGASPDHEQFF
size: NA; length: 15; V: TRBV7-3; D: NA; J: TRBJ2-1; DNA: TGTGCCAGCAGCTTAACGACGGACTCTTACAATGAGCAGTTCTTC; CDR3: CASSLTTDSYNEQFF
size: few; length: 14; V: TRBV6-5; D: NA; J: TRBJ2-7; DNA: TGTGCCAGCAGTTACGTTACAGGGACGGGGGAGCAGTACTTC; CDR3: CASSYVTGTGEQYF
size: NA; length: 16; V: TRBV11-1; D: TRBD2; J: TRBJ2-1; DNA: TGTGCCAGCAGCCGGGGGGAAGGGACTGTGGGGAATGAGCAGTTCTTC; CDR3: CASSRGEGTVGNEQFF
size: many; length: 15; V: TRBV25-1; D: TRBD1; J: TRBJ2-2; DNA: TGTGCCAGCAGTGAATCCCAGGGGGCTGTCGGGGAGCTGTTTTTT; CDR3: CASSESQGAVGELFF
size: NA; length: 16; V: TRBV7-2; D: NA; J: TRBJ2-7; DNA: TGTGCCAGCAGCTTCGGAGCAGACTGGACCTCCTACGAGCAGTACTTC; CDR3: CASSFGADWTSYEQYF
size: many; length: 12; V: TRBV20-1; D: TRBD1; J: TRBJ2-7; DNA: TGCAGTGCGTCGACAGGGGACCACGAGCAGTACTTC; CDR3: CSASTGDHEQYF